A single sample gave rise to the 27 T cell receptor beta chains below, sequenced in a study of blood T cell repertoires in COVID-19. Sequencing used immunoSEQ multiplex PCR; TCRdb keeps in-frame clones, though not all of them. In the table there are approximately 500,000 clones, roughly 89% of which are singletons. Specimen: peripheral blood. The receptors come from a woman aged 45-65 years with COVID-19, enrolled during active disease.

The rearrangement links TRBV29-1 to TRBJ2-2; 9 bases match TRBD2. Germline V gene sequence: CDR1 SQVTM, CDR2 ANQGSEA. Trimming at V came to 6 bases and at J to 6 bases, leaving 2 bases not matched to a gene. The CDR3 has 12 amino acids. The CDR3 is CSVRTSAGELFF. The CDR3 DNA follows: TGCAGCGTACGGACTAGCGCCGGGGAGCTGTTTTTT.

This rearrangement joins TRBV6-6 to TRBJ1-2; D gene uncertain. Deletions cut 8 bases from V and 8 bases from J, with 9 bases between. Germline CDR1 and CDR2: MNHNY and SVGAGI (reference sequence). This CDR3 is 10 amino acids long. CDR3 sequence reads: CASALGGYTF. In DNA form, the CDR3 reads TGTGCCAGCGCCTTGGGCGGCTACACCTTC.

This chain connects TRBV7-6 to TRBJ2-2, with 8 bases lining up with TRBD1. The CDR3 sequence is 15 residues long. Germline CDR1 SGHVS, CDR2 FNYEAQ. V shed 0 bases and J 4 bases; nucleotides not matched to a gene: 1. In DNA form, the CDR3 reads TGTGCCAGCAGCTTAGCCACAGGGGGCACCGGGGAGCTGTTTTTT. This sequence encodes CASSLATGGTGELFF.

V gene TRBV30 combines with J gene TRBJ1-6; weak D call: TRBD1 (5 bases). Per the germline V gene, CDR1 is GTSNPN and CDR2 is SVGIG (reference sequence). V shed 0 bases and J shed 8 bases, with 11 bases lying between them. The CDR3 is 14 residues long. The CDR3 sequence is CAWSVPGYDSPLHF. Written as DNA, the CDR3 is TGTGCCTGGAGTGTACCAGGGTATGATTCACCCCTCCACTTT.

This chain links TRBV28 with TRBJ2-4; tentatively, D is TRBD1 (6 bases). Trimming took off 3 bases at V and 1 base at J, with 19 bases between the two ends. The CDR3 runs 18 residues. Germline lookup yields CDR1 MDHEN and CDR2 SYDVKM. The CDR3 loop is CASSLVGTPNIAKNIQYF. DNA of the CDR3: TGTGCCAGCAGTTTGGTCGGGACACCAAATATCGCCAAAAACATTCAGTACTTC.

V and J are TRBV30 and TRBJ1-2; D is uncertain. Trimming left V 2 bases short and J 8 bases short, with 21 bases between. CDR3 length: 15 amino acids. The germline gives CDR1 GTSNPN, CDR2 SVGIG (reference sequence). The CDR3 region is CAWSSPREGLSGYTF. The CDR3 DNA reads TGTGCCTGGAGTTCTCCACGCGAGGGTTTGAGCGGCTACACCTTC.

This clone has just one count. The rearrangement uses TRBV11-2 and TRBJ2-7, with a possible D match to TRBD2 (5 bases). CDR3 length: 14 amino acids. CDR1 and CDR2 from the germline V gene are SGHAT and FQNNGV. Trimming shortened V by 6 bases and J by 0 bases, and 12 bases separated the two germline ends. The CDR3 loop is CASSTRVNSYEQYF. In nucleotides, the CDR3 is TGTGCCAGCAGTACGCGGGTCAACTCCTACGAGCAGTACTTC.

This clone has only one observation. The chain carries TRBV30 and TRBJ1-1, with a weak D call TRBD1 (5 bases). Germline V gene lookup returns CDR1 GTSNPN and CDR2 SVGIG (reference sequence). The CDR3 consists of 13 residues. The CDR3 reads CARRAGRNTEAFF. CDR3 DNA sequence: TGTGCACGTAGGGCGGGGCGGAACACTGAAGCTTTCTTT.

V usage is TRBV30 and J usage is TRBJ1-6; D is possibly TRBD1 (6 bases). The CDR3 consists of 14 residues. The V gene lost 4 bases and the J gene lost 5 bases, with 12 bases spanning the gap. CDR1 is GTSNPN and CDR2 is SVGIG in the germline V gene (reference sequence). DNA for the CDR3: TGTGCCTGGAAGAGGGCAGGGGATAATTCACCCCTCCACTTT. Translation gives CAWKRAGDNSPLHF. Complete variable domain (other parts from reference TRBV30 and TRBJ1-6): SQTIHQWPATLVQPVGSPLSLECTVEGTSNPNLYWYRQAAGRGLQLLFYSVGIGQISSEVPQNLSASRPQDRQFILSSKKLLLSDSGFYLCAWKRAGDNSPLHFGNGTRLTVT.

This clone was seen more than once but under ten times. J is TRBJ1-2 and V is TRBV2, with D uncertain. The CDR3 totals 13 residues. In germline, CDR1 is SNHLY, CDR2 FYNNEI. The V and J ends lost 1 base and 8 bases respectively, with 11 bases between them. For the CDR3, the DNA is TGTGCCAGCAGTGAAGGAGTCGTGCGAGGCTACACCTTC. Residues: CASSEGVVRGYTF.

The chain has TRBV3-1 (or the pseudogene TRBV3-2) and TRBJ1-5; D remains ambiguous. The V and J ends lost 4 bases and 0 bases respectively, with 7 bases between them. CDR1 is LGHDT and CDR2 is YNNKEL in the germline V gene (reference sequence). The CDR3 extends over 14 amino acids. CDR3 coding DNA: TGTGCCAGCAGCCCTACTAGTAGCAATCAGCCCCAGCATTTT. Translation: CASSPTSSNQPQHF.

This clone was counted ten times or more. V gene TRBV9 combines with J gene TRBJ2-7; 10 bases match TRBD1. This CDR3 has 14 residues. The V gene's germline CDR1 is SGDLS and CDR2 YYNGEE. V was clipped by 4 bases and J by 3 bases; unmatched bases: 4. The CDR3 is CASSFGTGDYEQYF. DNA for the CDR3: TGTGCCAGCAGCTTCGGGACAGGGGACTACGAGCAGTACTTC.

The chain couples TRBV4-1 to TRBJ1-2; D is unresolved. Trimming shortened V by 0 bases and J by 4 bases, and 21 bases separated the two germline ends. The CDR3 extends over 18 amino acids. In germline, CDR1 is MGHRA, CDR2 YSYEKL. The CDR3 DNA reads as TGCGCCAGCAGCCAAGATCGGGAGGGTCTGAACACCCTCTATGGCTACACCTTC. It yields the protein CASSQDREGLNTLYGYTF.

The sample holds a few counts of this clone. CDR3 amino acids: CATIPGQGISPLHF. CDR3 nucleotides: TGTGCCACCATTCCGGGACAGGGGATTTCACCCCTCCACTTT. The chain carries TRBV15 and TRBJ1-6; 10 bases line up with TRBD1. From germline, CDR1 is LNHNV and CDR2 YYDKDF (reference sequence). This CDR3 contains 14 residues. Trimming took 7 bases from V and 9 from J; bases not matched to a gene: 6.

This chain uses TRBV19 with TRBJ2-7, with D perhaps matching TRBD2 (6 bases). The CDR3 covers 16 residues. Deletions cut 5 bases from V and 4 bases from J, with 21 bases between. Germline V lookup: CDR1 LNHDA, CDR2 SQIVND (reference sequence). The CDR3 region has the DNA TGTGCCAGTAGTTCACCCGGGACTCCGCACTTGTACGAGCAGTACTTC. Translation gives CASSSPGTPHLYEQYF.

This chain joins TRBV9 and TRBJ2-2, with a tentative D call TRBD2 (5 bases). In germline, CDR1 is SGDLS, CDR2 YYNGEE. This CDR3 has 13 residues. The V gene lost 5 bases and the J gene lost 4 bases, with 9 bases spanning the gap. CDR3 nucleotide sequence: TGTGCCAGCAGGGCCGGGGTCACCGGGGAGCTGTTTTTT. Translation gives CASRAGVTGELFF.

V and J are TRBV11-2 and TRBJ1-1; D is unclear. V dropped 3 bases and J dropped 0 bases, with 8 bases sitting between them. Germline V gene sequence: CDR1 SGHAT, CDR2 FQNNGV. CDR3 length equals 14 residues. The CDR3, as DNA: TGTGCCAGCAGCTTGTCAGTCCTGAACACTGAAGCTTTCTTT. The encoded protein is CASSLSVLNTEAFF.

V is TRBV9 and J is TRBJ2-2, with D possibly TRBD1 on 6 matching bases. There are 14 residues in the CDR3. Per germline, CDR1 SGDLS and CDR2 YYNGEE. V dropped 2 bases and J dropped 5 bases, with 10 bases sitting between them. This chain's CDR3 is CASSVSRGTGELFF. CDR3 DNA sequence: TGTGCCAGCAGCGTGAGCAGGGGTACCGGGGAGCTGTTTTTT.

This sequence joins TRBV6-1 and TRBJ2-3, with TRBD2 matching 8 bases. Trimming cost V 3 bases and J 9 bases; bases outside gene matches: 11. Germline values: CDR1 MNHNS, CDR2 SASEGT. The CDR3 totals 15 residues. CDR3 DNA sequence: TGTGCCAGCAGTGATAGGTTGGCGGGGGGTCAAACGCAGTATTTT. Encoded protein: CASSDRLAGGQTQYF.

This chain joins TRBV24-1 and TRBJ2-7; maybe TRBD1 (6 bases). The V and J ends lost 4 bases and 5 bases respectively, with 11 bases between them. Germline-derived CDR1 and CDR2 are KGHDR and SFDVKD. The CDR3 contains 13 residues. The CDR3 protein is CATSERGSHEQYF. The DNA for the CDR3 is TGTGCCACCAGTGAAAGGGGGAGCCACGAGCAGTACTTC.

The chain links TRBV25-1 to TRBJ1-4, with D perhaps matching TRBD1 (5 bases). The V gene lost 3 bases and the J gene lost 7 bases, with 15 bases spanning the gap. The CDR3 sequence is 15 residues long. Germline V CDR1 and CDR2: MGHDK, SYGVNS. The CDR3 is CASSDSRGGGEKLFF. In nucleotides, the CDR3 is TGTGCCAGCAGTGATAGTCGGGGGGGAGGTGAAAAACTGTTTTTT.

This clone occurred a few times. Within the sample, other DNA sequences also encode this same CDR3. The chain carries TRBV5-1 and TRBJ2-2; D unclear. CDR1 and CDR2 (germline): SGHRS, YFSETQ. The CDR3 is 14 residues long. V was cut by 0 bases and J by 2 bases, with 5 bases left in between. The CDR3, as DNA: TGCGCCAGCAGCTTGGGGAGAAACACCGGGGAGCTGTTTTTT. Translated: CASSLGRNTGELFF.

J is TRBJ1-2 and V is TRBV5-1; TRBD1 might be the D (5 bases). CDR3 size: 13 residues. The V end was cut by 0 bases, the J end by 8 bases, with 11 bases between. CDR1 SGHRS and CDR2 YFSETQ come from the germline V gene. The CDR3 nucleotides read TGCGCCAGCAGCTTGGTACGGGGGTCCGGCTACACCTTC. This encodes CASSLVRGSGYTF. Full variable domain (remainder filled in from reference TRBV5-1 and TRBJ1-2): KAGVTQTPRYLIKTRGQQVTLSCSPISGHRSVSWYQQTPGQGLQFLFEYFSETQRNKGNFPGRFSGRQFSNSRSEMNVSTLELGDSALYLCASSLVRGSGYTFGSGTRLTVV.

The CDR3, as DNA: TGTGCCAGTAGTATTGTCTGGGGACTAGCGAAAAACTACCAAGAGACCCAGTACTTC. Protein sequence: CASSIVWGLAKNYQETQYF. The rearrangement joins TRBV19 to TRBJ2-5; 10 positions agree with TRBD2. The V segment lost 3 bases and the J segment 0 bases; nucleotides outside the gene matches: 13. This CDR3 region has 19 residues. Germline V gene lookup returns CDR1 LNHDA and CDR2 SQIVND (reference sequence).

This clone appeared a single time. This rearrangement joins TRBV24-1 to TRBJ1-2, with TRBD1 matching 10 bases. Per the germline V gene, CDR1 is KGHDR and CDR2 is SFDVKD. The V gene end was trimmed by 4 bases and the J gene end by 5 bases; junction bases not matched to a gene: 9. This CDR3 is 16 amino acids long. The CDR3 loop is CATSEHGGTGAYGYTF. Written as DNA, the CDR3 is TGTGCCACCAGTGAGCACGGGGGGACAGGGGCATATGGCTACACCTTC.

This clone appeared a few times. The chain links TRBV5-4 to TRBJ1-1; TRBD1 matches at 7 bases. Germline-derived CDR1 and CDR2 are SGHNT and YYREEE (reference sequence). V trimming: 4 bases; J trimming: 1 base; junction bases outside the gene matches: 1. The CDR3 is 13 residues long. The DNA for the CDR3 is TGTGCCAGCAGCCGGACAGGGAACACTGAAGCTTTCTTT. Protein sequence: CASSRTGNTEAFF.

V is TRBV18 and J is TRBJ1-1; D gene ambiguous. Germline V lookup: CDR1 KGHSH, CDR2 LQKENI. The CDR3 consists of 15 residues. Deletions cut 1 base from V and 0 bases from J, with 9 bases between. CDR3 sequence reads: CASSPQGGMNTEAFF. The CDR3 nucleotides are TGTGCCAGCTCACCACAAGGAGGGATGAACACTGAAGCTTTCTTT.